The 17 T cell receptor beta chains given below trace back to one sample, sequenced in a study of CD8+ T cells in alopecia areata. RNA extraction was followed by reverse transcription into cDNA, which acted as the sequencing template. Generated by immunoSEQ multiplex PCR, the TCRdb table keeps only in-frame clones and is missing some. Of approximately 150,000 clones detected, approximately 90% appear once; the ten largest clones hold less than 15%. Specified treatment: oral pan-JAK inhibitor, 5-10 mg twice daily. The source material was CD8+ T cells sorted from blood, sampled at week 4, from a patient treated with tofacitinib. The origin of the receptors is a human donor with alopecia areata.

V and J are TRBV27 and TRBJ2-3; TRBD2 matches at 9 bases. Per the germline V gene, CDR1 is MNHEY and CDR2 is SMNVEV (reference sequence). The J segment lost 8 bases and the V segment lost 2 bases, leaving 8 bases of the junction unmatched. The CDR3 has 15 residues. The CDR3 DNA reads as TGTGCCAGCAGTTTAACAGCGGGGGGCCGATTTACGCAGTATTTT. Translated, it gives CASSLTAGGRFTQYF.

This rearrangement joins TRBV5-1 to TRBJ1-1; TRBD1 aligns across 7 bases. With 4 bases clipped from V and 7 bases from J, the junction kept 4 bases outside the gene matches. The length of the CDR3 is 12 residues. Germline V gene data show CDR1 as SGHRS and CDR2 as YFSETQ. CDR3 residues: CASSRQGFEAFF. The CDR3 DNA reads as TGCGCCAGCAGCCGACAGGGATTTGAAGCTTTCTTT.

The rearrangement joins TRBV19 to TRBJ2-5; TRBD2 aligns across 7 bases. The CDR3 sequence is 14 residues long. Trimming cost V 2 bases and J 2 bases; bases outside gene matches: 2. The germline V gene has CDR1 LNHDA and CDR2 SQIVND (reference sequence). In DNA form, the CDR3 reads TGTGCCAGTAGTATAACTAGCGTACAAGAGACCCAGTACTTC. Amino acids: CASSITSVQETQYF.

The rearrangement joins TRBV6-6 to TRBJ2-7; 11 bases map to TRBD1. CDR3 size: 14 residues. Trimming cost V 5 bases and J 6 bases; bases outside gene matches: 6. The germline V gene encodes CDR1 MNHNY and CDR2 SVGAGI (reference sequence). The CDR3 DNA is TGTGCCAGCAGTAGGGACAGGGGGGTAGTCGAGCAGTACTTC. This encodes CASSRDRGVVEQYF.

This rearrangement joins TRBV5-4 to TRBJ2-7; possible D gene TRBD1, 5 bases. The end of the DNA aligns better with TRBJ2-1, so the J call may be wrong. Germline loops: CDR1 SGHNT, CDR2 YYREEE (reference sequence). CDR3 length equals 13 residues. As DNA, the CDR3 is TGTGCCAGCAGCTTGGAGGGGCTGAATGAGCAGTTCTTC. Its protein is CASSLEGLNEQFF.

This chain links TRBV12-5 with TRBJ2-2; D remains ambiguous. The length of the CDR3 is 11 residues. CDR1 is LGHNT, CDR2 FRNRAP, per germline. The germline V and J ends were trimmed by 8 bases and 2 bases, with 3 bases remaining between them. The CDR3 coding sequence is TGTGCTAGTTCCAACACCGGGGAGCTGTTTTTT. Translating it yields CASSNTGELFF.

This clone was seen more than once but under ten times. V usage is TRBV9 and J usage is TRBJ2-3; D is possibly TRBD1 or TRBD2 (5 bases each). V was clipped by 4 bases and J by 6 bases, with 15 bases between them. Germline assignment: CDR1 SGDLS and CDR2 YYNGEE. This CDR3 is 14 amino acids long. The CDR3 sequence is CASSPTGTTDTQYF. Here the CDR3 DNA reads TGTGCCAGCAGCCCTACGGGGACCACCGATACGCAGTATTTT.

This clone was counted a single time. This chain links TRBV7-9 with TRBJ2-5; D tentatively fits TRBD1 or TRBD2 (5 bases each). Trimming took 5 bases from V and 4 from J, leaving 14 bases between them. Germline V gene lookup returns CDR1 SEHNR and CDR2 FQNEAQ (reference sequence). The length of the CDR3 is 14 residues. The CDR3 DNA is TGTGCCAGCAGCCCGGTGGGGGAAAGAGAGACCCAGTACTTC. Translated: CASSPVGERETQYF.

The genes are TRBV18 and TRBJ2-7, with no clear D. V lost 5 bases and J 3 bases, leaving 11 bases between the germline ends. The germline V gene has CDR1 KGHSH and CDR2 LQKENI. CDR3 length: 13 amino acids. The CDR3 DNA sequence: TGTGCCAGCTCAACCACGGAAGACTACGAGCAGTACTTC. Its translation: CASSTTEDYEQYF.

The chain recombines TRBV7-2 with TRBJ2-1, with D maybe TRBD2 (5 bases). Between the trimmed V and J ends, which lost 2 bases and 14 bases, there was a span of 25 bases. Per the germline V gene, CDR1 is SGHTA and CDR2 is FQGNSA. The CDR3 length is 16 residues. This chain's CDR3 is CASSLSNSQTVTGKFF. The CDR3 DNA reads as TGTGCCAGCAGCTTAAGCAACAGCCAAACCGTGACCGGGAAGTTCTTC. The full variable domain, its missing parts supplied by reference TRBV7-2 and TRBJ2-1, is GAGVSQSPSNKVTEKGKDVELRCDPISGHTALYWYRQSLGQGLEFLIYFQGNSAPDKSGLPSDRFSAERTGGSVSTLTIQRTQQEDSAVYLCASSLSNSQTVTGKFFGPGTRLTVL.

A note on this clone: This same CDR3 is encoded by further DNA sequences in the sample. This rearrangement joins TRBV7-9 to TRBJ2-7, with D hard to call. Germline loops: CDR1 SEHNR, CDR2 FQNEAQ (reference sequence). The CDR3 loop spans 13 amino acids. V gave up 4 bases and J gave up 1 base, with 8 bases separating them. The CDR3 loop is CASSSLISYEQYF. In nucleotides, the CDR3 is TGTGCCAGCAGCTCCCTGATATCCTACGAGCAGTACTTC.

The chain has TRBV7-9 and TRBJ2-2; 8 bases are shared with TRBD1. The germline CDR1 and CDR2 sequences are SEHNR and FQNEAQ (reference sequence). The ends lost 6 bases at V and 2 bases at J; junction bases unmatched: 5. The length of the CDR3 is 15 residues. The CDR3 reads CASSSDRGNTGELFF. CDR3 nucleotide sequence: TGTGCCAGCAGTTCTGACAGGGGAAACACCGGGGAGCTGTTTTTT. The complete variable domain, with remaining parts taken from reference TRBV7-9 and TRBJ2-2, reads DTGVSQNPRHKITKRGQNVTFRCDPISEHNRLYWYRQTLGQGPEFLTYFQNEAQLEKSRLLSDRFSAERPKGSFSTLEIQRTEQGDSAMYLCASSSDRGNTGELFFGEGSRLTVL.

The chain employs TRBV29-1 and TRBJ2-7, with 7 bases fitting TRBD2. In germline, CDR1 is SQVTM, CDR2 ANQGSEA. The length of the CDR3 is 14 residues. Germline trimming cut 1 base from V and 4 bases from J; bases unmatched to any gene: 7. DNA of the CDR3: TGCAGCGTTGAAGGGGCTAGCGGACAATACGAGCAGTACTTC. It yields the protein CSVEGASGQYEQYF.

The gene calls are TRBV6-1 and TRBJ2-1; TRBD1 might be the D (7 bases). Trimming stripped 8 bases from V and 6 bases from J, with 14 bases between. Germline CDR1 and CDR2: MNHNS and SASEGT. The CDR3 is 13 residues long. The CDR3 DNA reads TGTGCCAGCCAGGGGGGTTTCGGCAATGAGCAGTTCTTC. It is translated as CASQGGFGNEQFF.

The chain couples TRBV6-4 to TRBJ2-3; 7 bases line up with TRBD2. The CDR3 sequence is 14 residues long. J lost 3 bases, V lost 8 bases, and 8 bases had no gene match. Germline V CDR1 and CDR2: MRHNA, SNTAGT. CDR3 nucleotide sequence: TGTGCCAGCTCCCTGACTAGCCCAACAGATACGCAGTATTTT. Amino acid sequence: CASSLTSPTDTQYF.

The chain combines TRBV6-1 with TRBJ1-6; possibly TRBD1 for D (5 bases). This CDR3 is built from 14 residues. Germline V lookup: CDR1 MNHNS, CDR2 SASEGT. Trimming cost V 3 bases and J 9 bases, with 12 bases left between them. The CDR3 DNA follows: TGTGCCAGCAGTGAGCCCAGGGCCGGTTCACCCCTCCACTTT. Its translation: CASSEPRAGSPLHF.

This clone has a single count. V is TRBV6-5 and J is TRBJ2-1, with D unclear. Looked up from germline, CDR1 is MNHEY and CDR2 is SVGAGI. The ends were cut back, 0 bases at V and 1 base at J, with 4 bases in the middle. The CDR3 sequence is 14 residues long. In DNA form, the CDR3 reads TGTGCCAGCAGTTACTCGGAATCCTACAATGAGCAGTTCTTC. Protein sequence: CASSYSESYNEQFF.